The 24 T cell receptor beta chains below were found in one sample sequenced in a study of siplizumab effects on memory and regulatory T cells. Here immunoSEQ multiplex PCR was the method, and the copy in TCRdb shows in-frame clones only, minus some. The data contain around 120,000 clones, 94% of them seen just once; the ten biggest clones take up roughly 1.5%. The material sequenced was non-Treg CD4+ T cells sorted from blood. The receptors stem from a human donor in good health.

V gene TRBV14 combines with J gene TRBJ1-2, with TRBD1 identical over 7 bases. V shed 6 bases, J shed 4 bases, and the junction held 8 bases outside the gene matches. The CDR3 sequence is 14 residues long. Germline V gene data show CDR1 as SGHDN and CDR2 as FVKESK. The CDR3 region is CASRSGGHLYGYTF. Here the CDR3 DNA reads TGTGCCAGCAGGTCAGGGGGGCATCTCTATGGCTACACCTTC.

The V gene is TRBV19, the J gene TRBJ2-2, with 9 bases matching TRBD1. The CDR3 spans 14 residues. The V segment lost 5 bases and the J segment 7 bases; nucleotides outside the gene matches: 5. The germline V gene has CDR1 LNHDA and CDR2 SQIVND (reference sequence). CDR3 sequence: CASSYGQGLGELFF. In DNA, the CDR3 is TGTGCCAGTAGTTATGGACAGGGGCTCGGGGAGCTGTTTTTT.

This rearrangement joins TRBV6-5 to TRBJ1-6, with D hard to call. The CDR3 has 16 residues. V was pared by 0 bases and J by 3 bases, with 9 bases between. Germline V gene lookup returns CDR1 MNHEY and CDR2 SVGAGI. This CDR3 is CASSYSKPDYNSPLHF. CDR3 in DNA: TGTGCCAGCAGTTACTCGAAACCCGACTATAATTCACCCCTCCACTTT.

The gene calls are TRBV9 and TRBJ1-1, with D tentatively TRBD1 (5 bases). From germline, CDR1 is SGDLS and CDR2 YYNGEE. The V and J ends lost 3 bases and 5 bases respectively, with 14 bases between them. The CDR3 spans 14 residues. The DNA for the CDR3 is TGTGCCAGCAGCGGCCCCACGGGGCGGACTGAAGCTTTCTTT. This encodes CASSGPTGRTEAFF.

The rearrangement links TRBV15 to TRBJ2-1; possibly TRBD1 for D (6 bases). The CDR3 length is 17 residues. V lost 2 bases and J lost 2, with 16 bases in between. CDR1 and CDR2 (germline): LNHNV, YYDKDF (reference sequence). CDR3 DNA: TGTGCCACCAGCAGAAGGACCCAGGGGAAGCCCTACAATGAGCAGTTCTTC. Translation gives CATSRRTQGKPYNEQFF.

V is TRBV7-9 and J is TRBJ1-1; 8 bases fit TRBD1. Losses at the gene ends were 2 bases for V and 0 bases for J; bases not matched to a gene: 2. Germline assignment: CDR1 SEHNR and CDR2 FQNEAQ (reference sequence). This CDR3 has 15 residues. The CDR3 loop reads CASSLQGAVNTEAFF. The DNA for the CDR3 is TGTGCCAGCAGCTTACAGGGGGCGGTGAACACTGAAGCTTTCTTT.

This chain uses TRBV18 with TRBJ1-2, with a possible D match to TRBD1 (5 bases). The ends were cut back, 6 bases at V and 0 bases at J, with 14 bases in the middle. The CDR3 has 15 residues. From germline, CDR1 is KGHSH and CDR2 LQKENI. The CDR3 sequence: CASSRRTLANYGYTF. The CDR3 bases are TGTGCCAGCTCTCGCCGGACACTAGCTAACTATGGCTACACCTTC.

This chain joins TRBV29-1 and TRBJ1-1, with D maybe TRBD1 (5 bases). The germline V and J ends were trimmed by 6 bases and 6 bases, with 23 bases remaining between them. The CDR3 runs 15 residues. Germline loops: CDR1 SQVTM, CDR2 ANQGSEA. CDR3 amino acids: CSVPAGGRISAEAFF. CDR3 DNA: TGCAGCGTCCCTGCGGGGGGAAGGATCTCCGCTGAAGCTTTCTTT.

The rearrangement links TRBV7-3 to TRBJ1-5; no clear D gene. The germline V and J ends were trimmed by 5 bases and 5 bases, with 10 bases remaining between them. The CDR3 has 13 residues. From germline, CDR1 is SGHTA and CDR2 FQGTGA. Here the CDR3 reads CASSTQFDQPQHF. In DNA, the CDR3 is TGTGCCAGCAGCACCCAATTTGATCAGCCCCAGCATTTT.

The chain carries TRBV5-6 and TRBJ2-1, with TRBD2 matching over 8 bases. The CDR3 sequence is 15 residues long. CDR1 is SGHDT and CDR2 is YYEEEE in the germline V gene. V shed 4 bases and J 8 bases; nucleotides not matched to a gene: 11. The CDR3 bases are TGTGCCAGCAGCCCGACGGGAGGGCCTTTAGATGAGCAGTTCTTC. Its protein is CASSPTGGPLDEQFF. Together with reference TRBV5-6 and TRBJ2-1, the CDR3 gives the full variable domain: DAGVTQSPTHLIKTRGQQVTLRCSPKSGHDTVSWYQQALGQGPQFIFQYYEEEERQRGNFPDRFSGHQFPNYSSELNVNALLLGDSALYLCASSPTGGPLDEQFFGPGTRLTVL.

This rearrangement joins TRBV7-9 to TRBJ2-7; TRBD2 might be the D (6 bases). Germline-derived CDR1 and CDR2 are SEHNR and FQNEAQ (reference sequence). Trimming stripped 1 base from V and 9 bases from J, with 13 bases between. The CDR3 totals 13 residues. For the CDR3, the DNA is TGTGCCAGCAGCTTAGGGACGGATAGCGGGCAGTACTTC. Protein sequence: CASSLGTDSGQYF.

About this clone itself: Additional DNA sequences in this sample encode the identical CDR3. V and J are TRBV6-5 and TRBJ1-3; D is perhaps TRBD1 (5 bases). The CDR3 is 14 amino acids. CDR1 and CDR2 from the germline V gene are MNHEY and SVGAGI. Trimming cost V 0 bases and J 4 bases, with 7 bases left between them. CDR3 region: CASSYSGVGNTIYF. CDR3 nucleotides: TGTGCCAGCAGTTACTCAGGGGTGGGAAACACCATATATTTT.

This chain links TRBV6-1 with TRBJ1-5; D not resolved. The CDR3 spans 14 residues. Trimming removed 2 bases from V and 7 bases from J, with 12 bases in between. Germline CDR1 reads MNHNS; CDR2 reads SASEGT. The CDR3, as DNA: TGTGCCAGCAGTGAATGGCCCGTTGGGCAGCCCCAGCATTTT. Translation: CASSEWPVGQPQHF.

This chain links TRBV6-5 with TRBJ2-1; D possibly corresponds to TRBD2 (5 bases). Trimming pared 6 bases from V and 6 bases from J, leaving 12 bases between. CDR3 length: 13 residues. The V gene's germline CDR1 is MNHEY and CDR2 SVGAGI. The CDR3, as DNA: TGTGCCAGCAGCCGGGGAAGGATCAATGAGCAGTTCTTC. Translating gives CASSRGRINEQFF.

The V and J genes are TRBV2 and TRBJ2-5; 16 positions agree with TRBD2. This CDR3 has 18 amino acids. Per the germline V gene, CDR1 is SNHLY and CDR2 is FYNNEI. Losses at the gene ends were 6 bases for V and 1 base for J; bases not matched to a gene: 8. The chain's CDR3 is CASRTGLAGGPFQETQYF. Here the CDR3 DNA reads TGTGCCAGCAGGACGGGACTAGCGGGAGGGCCGTTCCAAGAGACCCAGTACTTC.

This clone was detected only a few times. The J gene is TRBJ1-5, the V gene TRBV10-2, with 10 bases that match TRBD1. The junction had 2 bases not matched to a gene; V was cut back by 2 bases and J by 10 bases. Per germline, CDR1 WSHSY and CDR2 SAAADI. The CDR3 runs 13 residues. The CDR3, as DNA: TGCGCCAGCAGTGAGGGACAGGGGGTCCCCCAGCATTTT. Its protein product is CASSEGQGVPQHF.

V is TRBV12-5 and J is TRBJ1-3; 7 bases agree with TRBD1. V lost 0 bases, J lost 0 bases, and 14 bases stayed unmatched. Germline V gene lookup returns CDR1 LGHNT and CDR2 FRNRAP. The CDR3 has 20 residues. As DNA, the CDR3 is TGTGCTAGTGGTTTGGTCCTCGGGAGGATGACAGGGTACTCTGGAAACACCATATATTTT. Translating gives CASGLVLGRMTGYSGNTIYF.

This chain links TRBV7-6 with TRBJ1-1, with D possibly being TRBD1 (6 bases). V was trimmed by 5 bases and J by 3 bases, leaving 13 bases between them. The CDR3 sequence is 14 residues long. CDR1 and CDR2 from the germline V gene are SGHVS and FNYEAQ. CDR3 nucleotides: TGTGCCAGCAGCGCCGAAGGGGGATACACTGAAGCTTTCTTT. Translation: CASSAEGGYTEAFF.

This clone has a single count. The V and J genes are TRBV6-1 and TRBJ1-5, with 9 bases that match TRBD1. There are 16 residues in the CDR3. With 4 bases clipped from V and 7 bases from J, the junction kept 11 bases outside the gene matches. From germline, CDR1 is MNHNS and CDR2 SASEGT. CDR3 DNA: TGTGCCAGCAGTGCGTCTTTGGACAGGGGACGCCAGCCCCAGCATTTT. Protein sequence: CASSASLDRGRQPQHF.

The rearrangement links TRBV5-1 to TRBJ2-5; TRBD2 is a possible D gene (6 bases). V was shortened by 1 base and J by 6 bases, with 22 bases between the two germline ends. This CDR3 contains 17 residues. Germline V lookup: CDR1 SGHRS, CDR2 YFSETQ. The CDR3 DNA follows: TGCGCCAGCAGCTTGTTGTCGGCGACTAGTGGGCTCCAGACCCAGTACTTC. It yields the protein CASSLLSATSGLQTQYF.

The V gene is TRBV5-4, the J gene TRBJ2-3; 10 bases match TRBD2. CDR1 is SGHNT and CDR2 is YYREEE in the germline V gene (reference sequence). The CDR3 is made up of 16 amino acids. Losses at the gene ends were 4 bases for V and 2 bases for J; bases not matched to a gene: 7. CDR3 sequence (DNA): TGTGCCAGCAGCCCCAGGAGCGGGGGGGACACAGATACGCAGTATTTT. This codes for CASSPRSGGDTDTQYF.

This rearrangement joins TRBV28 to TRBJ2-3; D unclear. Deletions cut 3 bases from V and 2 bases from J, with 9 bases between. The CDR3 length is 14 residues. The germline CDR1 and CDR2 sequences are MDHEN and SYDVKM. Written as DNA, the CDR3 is TGTGCCAGCAGTTTCGACCCTTCCACAGATACGCAGTATTTT. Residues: CASSFDPSTDTQYF.

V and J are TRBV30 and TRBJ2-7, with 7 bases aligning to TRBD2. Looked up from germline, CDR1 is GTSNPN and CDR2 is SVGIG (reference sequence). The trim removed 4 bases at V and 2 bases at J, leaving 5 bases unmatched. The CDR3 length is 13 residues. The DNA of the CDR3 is TGTGCCTGGATCGGGGGGTCAACCTACGAGCAGTACTTC. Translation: CAWIGGSTYEQYF.

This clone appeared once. The DNA for the CDR3 is TGTGCCAGCAGTTTAAACAGGGGGCTTGGCGAGCAGTACTTC. It is translated as CASSLNRGLGEQYF. The chain uses TRBV27 and TRBJ2-7, with 9 bases that match TRBD1. Germline V gene sequence: CDR1 MNHEY, CDR2 SMNVEV (reference sequence). The V gene end was trimmed by 2 bases and the J gene end by 6 bases; junction bases not matched to a gene: 5. The CDR3 is 14 residues long.